Each of the 4 T cell receptor beta chains below was sequenced from the same sample in a study of CD8+ T cells in alopecia areata. Combined cutaneous lymph node cells underwent sorting by CD4, CD8alpha, NKG2D, NKG2ACE and additional markers. Extracted from the samples, RNA was reverse transcribed into cDNA to serve as the sequencing template. TCRdb's table, derived via immunoSEQ multiplex PCR, lists solely in-frame clones and lacks some. Recorded here are about 300,000 clones, with no singletons, and the ten leading clones hold 1.2%. Specimen: CD4+ T cells sorted from a lymph node. These receptor sequences come from a C3H/HeJ mouse with alopecia areata. The MHC haplotype of this mouse line is H2-k.

This clone was detected only a few times. The germline and genes are mouse ones. Read sequence stops 4 residues before the CDR3 end, and the germline J gene provides the missing end. This chain uses TRBV17 with TRBJ2-1; 11 positions agree with TRBD1. CDR1 and CDR2 from the germline V gene are MNHDT and YYDKIL. CDR3 size: 16 residues. The CDR3 DNA, read in part, is TGTGCTAGCAGTAGAGCCCTCCGGGACAGGGGGGCT. It is translated as CASSRALRDRGA. The complete CDR3 sequence is CASSRALRDRGAEQFF.

This clone was seen more than once but under ten times. The listed genes are named as in mouse. Incomplete CDR3 DNA: TGTGCCAGCAGCTACAGGGTGGGCCAAGAC. This translates into CASSYRVGQD. The complete CDR3 protein is CASSYRVGQDTQYF. The genes are TRBV5 and TRBJ2-5; a possible D gene is TRBD1 (6 bases). With the read ending 4 residues before the CDR3 end, the germline J gene is used to fill in that end. This CDR3 has 14 residues. Germline V gene data show CDR1 as LGHNA and CDR2 as YNLKQL (reference sequence). V was shortened by 5 bases and J by 2 bases, with 11 bases between the two germline ends.

Points on this clone: The listed genes are named as in mouse. The read ends 4 residues shy of where the CDR3 ends; the end is completed using the germline J gene. This chain links TRBV13-1 with TRBJ1-1, with D possibly TRBD1 on 6 matching bases. CDR3 length equals 14 residues. V was pared by 2 bases and J by 0 bases, with 8 bases between. Germline V gene lookup returns CDR1 NSHNY and CDR2 SYGAGN. CDR3: CASSEQGTNTEVFF. CDR3 DNA (partial): TGTGCCAGCAGTGAACAGGGAACAAACACA.

This clone was detected only a few times. The germline and genes are mouse ones. The sequence runs out 4 residues before the end of the CDR3; the remainder is reconstructed from the germline J gene. Other DNA sequences from this sample encode an identical CDR3 as well. This chain links TRBV19 with TRBJ2-5; 7 positions match TRBD1. The germline V gene encodes CDR1 FNHDT and CDR2 SITEND (reference sequence). The CDR3 runs to 13 residues. The CDR3 spells CASSTGTEDTQYF. The covered CDR3 bases are TGTGCCAGCAGTACCGGGACAGAAGAC.